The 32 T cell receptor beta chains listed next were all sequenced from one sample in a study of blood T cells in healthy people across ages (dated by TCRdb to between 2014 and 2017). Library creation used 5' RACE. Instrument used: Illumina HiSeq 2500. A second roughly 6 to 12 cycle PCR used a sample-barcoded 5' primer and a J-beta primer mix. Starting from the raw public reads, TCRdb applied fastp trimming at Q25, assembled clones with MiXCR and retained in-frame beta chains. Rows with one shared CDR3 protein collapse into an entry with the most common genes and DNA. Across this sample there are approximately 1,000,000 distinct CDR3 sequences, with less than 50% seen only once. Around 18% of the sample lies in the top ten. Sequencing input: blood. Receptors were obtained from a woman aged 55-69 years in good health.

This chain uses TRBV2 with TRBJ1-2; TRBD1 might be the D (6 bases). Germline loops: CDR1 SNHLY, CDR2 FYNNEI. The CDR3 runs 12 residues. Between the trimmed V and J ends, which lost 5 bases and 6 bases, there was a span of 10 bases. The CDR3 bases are TGTGCCAGCAGTAGGGCAGGGGATGGCTACACCTTC. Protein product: CASSRAGDGYTF.

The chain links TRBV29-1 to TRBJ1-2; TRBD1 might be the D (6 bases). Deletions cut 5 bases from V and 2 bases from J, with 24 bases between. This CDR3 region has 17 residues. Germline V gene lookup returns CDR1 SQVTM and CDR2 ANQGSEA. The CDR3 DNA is TGCAGCGTTCTAAAACGGGAGGCCGGGGACAAAAACTATGGCTACACCTTC. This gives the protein CSVLKREAGDKNYGYTF.

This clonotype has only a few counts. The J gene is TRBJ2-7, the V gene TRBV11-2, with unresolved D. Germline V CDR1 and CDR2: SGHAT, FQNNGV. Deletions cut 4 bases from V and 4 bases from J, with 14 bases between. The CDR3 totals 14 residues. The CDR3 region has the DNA TGTGCCAGCAGCTCTTCTAGAAGAAGGTACGAGCAGTACTTC. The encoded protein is CASSSSRRRYEQYF.

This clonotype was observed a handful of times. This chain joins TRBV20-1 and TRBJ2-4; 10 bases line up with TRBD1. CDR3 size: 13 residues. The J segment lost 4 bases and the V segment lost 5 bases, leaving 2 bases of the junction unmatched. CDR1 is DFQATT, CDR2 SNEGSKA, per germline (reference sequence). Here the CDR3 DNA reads TGCAGTGCTGCGGGACAGGGGAAAAACATTCAGTACTTC. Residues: CSAAGQGKNIQYF.

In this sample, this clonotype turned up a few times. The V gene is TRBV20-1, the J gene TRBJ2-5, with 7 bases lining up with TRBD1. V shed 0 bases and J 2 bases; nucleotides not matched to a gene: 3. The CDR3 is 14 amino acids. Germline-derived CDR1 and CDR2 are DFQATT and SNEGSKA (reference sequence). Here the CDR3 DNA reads TGCAGTGCTAGAGATCAGGGACAGCAAGAGACCCAGTACTTC. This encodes CSARDQGQQETQYF.

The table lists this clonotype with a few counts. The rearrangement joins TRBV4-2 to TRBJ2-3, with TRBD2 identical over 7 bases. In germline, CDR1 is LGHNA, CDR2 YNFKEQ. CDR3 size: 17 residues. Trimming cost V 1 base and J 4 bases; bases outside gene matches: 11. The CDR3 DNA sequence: TGTGCCAGCAGCCAAGTAACGGCGGGAGCCGGGGCAGATACGCAGTATTTT. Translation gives CASSQVTAGAGADTQYF.

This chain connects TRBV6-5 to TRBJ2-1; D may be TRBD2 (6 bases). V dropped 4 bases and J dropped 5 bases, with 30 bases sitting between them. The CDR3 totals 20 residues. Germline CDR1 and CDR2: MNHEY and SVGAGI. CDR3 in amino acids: CASSSGWSGRILGGDNEQFF. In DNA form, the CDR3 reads TGTGCCAGCAGTTCCGGGTGGTCGGGACGGATTCTAGGAGGGGACAATGAGCAGTTCTTC.

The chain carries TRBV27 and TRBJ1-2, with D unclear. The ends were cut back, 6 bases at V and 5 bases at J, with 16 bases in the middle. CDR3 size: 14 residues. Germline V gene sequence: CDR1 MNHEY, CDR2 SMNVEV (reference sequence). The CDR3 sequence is CASRGLGPGYGYTF. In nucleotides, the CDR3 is TGTGCCAGCAGGGGATTGGGTCCCGGGTATGGCTACACCTTC.

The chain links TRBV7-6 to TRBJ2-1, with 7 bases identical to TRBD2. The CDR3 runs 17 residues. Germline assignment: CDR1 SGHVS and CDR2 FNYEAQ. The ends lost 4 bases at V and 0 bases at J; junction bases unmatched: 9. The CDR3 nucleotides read TGTGCCAGCAGCTCTGGCATAGCGGGCGGCTCCTACAATGAGCAGTTCTTC. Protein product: CASSSGIAGGSYNEQFF. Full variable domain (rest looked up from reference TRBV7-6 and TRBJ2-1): GAGVSQSPRYKVTKRGQDVALRCDPISGHVSLYWYRQALGQGPEFLTYFNYEAQQDKSGLPNDRFSAERPEGSISTLTIQRTEQRDSAMYRCASSSGIAGGSYNEQFFGPGTRLTVL.

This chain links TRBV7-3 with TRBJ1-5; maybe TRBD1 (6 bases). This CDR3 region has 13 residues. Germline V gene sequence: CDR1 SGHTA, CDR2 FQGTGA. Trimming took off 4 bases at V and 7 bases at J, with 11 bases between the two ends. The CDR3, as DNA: TGTGCCAGCAGCTCAGGGGAGGGCCAGCCCCAGCATTTT. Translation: CASSSGEGQPQHF.

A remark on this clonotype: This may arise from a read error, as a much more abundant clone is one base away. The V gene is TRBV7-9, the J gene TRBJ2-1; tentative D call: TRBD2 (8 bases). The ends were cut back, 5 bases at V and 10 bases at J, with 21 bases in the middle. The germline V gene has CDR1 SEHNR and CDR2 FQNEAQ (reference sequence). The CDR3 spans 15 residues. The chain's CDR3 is CASSPAGGQSYEQFF. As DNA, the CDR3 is TGTGCCAGCAGCCCGGCGGGGGGACAGTCCTACGAGCAGTTCTTC.

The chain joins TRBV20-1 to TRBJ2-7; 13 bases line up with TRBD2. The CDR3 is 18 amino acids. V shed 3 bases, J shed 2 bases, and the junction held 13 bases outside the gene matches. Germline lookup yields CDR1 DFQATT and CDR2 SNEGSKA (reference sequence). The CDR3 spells CSASVVWTSGSLPYEQYF. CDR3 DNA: TGCAGTGCTAGTGTGGTATGGACTAGCGGGAGTTTACCCTACGAGCAGTACTTC.

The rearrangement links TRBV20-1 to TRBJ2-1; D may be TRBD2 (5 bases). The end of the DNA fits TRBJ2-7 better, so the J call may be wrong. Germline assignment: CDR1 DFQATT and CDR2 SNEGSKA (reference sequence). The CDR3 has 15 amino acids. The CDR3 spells CSAAWVASSHNEQYF. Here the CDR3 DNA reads TGCAGTGCCGCCTGGGTAGCGAGCTCCCACAATGAGCAGTACTTC.

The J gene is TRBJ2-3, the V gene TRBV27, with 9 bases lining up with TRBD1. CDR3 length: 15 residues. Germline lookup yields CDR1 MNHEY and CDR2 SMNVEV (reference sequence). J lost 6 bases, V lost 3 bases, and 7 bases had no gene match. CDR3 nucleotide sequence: TGTGCCAGCAGTTTGAGACAGGGGGGGCAGGATACGCAGTATTTT. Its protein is CASSLRQGGQDTQYF.

The CDR3, as DNA: TGTGCCAGCAGCTTAAGCGGAGTGGCGTGGGGCAAGACAGATACGCAGTATTTT. Protein sequence: CASSLSGVAWGKTDTQYF. The chain has TRBV11-2 and TRBJ2-3; D may correspond to TRBD1 or TRBD2 (5 bases each). CDR1 and CDR2 (germline): SGHAT, FQNNGV. V lost 2 bases, J lost 3 bases, and 21 bases lay in between. The CDR3 loop spans 18 amino acids.

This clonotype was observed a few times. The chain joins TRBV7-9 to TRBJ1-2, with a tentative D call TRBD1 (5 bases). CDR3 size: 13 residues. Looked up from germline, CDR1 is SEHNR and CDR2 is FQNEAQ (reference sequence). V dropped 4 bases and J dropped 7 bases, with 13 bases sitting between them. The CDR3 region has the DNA TGTGCCAGCAGCTCCCGGGGGGGAGGTGGCTACACCTTC. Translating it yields CASSSRGGGGYTF.

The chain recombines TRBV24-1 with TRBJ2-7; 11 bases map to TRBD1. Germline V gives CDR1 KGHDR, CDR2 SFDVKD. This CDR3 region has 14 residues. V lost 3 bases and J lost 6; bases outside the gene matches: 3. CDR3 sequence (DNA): TGTGCCACCAGTGATCCCGGGACAGGGGGCGAGCAGTACTTC. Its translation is CATSDPGTGGEQYF.

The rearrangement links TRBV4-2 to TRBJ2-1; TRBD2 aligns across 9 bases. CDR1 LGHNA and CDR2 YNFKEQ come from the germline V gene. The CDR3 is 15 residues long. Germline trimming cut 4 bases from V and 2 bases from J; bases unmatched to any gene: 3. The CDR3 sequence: CASSRERGAYNEQFF. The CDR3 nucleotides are TGTGCCAGCAGCCGCGAGCGGGGGGCCTACAATGAGCAGTTCTTC.

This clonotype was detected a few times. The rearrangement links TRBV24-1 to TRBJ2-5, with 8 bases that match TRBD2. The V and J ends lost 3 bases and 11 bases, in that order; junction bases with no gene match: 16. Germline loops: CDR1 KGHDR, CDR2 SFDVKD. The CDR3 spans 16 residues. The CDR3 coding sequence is TGTGCCACCAGTGATAGACCGGGACTAGGTATGAATGAGCAGTACTTC. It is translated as CATSDRPGLGMNEQYF.

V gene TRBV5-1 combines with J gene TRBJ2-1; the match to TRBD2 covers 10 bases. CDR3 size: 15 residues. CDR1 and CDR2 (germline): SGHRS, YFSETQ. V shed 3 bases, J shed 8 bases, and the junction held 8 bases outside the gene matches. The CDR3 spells CASSWSGGAADEQFF. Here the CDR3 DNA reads TGCGCCAGCAGCTGGAGCGGGGGGGCCGCCGATGAGCAGTTCTTC.

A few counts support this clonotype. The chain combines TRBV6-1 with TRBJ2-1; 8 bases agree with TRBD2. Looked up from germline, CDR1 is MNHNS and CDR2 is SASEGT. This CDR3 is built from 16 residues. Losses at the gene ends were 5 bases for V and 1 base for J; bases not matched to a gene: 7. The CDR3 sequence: CASSITSGLSYNEQFF. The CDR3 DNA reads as TGTGCCAGCAGTATCACTAGCGGCCTATCCTACAATGAGCAGTTCTTC.

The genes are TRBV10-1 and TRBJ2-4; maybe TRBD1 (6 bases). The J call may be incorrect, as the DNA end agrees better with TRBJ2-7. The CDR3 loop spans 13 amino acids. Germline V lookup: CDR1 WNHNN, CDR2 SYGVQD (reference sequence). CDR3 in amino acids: CASSESAGDEQYF. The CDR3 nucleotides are TGCGCCAGCAGTGAGTCGGCAGGGGACGAGCAGTACTTC.

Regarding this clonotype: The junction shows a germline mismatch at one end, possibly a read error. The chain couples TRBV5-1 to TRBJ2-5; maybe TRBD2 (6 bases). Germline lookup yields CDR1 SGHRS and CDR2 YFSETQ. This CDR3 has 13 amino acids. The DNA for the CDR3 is TGCGCCAGCATCTTGGGACTCCAAGAGACCCAGTACTTC. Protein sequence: CASILGLQETQYF.

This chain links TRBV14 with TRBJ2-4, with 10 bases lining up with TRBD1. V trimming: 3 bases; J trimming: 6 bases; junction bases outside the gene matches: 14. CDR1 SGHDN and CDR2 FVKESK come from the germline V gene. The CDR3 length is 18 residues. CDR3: CASSQLVSRTGGGNIQYF. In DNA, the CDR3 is TGTGCCAGCAGCCAGCTGGTCTCGAGGACAGGGGGAGGAAACATTCAGTACTTC. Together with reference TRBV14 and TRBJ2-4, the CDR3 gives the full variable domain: EAGVTQFPSHSVIEKGQTVTLRCDPISGHDNLYWYRRVMGKEIKFLLHFVKESKQDESGMPNNRFLAERTGGTYSTLKVQPAELEDSGVYFCASSQLVSRTGGGNIQYFGAGTRLSVL.

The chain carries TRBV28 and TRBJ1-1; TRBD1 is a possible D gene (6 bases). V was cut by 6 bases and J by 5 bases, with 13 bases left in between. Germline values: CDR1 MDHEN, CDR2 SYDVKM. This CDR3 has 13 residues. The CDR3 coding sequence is TGTGCCAGCAGGATCAAGGGGGTGACTGAAGCTTTCTTT. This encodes CASRIKGVTEAFF. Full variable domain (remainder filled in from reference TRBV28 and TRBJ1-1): DVKVTQSSRYLVKRTGEKVFLECVQDMDHENMFWYRQDPGLGLRLIYFSYDVKMKEKGDIPEGYSVSREKKERFSLILESASTNQTSMYLCASRIKGVTEAFFGQGTRLTVV.

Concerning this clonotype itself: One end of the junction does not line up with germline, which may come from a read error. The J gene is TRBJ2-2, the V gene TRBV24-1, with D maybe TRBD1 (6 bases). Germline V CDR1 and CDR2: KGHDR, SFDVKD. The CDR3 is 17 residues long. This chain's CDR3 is CATSYLVGRGDTGELFF. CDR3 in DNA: TGTGCCACCAGTTATTTGGTCGGCAGGGGCGACACCGGGGAGCTGTTTTTT.

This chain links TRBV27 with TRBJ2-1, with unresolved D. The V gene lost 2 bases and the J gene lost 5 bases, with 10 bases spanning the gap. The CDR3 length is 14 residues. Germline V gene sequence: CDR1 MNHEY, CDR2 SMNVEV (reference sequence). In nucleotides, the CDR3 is TGTGCCAGCAGTTTAAATCGAGTAAACAATGAGCAGTTCTTC. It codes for CASSLNRVNNEQFF.

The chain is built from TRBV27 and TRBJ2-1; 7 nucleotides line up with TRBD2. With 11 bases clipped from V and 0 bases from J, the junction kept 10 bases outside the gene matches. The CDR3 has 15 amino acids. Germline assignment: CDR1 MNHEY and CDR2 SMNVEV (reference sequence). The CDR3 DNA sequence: TGTGCCGTCAGGGCGGGGGTTAGCTCCTACAATGAGCAGTTCTTC. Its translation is CAVRAGVSSYNEQFF.

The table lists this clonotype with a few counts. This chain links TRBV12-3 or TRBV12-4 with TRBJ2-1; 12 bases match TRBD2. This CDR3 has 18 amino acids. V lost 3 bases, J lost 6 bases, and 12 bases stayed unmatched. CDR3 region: CASSFPRRLAGEVNEQFF. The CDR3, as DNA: TGTGCCAGCAGTTTCCCACGCCGACTAGCGGGAGAGGTCAATGAGCAGTTCTTC.

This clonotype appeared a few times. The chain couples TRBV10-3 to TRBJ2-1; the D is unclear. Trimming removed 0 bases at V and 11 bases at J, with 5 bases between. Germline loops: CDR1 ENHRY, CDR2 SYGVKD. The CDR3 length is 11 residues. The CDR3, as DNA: TGTGCCATCAGTGAGTCTGTAAAGCAGTTCTTC. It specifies CAISESVKQFF.

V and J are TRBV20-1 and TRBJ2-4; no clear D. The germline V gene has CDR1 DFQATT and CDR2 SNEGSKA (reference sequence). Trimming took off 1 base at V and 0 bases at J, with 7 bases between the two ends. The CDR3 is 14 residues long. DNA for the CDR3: TGCAGTGCTAGAGGGCGGCTAGCCAAAAACATTCAGTACTTC. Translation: CSARGRLAKNIQYF.

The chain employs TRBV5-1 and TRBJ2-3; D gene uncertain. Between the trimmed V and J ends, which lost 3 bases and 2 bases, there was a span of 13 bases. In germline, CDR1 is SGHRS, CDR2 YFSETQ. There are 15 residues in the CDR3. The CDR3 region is CASSSAGSHTDTQYF. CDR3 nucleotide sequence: TGCGCCAGCAGCTCGGCCGGGTCACACACAGATACGCAGTATTTT.